This T cell receptor (beta chain) was captured in a study of shared clonotypes between healthy human individuals. The overall study: Each donor's CD4 naive and CD4 memory cells filled three plates apiece, CD8 naive two, and CD8 memory one. Study-wide points: Larger estimated richness was generally recorded for naive subsets relative to memory subsets. It was expected that sequencing depth would affect clonotype sharing among donors.

As defined, naive CD8 cells were CD45RO-negative and positively selected for CCR7, with terminally differentiated effector memory CD45RA+ cells excluded. The donors were all Caucasian adults (living in Nashville, Tennessee). TCRdb's copy holds only in-frame clones and misses some; the assay was immunoSEQ multiplex PCR. The repertoire has hundreds of thousands of clones, approximately 95% of them found once; the top ten carry around 0.11%. Trimming took 1 base from V and 2 from J, leaving 12 bases between them. Germline assignment: CDR1 SEHNR and CDR2 FQNEAQ (reference sequence). This CDR3 region has 16 residues. Regarding this clone: The antigen remains undetermined.

The specimen sequenced was naive CD8+ T cells sorted from blood. This chain connects TRBV7-9 to TRBJ2-1; D is unresolved. The receptor was derived from a woman in her 30s in good health. The CDR3 nucleotides read TGTGCCAGCAGCTTAGTTGTCGAATCTACCTACAATGAGCAGTTCTTC. This gives the protein CASSLVVESTYNEQFF.